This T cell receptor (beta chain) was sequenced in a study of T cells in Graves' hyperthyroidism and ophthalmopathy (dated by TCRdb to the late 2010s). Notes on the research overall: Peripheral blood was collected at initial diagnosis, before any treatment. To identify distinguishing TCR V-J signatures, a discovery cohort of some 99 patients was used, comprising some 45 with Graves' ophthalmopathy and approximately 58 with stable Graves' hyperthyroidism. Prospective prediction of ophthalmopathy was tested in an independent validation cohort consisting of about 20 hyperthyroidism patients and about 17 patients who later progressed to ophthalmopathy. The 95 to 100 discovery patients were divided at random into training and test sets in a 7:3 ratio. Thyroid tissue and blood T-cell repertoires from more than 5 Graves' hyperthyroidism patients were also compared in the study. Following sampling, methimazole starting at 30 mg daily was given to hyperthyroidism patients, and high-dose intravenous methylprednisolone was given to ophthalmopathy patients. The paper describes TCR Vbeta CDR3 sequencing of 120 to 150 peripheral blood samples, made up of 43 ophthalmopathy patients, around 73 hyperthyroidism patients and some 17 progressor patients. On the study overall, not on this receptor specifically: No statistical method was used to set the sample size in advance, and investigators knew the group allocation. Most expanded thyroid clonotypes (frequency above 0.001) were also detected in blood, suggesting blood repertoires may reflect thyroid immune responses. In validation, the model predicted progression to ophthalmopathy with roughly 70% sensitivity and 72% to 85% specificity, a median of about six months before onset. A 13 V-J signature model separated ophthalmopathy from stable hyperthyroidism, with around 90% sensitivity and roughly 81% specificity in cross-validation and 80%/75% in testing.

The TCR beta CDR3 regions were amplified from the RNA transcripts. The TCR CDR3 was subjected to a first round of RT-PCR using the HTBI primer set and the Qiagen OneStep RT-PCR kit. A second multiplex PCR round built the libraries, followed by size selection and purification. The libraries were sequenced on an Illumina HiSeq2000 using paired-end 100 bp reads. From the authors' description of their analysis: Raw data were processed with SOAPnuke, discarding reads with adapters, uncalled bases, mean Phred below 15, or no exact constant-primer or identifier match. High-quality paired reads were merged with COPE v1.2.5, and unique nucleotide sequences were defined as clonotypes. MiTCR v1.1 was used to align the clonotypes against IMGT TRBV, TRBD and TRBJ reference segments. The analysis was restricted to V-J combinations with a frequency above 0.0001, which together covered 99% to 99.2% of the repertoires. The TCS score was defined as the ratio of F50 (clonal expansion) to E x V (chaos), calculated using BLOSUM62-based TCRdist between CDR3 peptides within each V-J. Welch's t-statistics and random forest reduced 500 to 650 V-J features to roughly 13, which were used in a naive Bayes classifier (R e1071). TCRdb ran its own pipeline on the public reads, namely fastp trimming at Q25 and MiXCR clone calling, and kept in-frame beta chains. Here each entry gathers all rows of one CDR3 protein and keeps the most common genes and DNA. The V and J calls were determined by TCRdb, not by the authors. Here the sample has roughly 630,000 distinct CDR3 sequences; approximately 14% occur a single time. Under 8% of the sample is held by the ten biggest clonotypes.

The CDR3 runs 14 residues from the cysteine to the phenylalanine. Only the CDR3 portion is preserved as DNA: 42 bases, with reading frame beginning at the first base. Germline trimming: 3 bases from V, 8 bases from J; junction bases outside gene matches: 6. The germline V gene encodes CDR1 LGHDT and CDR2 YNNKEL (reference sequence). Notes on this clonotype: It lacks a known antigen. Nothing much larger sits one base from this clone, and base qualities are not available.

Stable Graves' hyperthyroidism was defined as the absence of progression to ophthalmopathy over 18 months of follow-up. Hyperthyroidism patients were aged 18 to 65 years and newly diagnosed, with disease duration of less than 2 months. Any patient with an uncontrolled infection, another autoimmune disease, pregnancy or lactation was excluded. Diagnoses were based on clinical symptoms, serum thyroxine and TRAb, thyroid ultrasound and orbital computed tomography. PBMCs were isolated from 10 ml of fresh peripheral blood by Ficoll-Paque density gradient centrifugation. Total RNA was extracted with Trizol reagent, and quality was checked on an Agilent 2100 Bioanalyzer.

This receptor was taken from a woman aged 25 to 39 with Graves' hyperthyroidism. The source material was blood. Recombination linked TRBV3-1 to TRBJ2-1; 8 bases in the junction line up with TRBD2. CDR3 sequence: CASSHPLAGDEQFF. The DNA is TGTGCCAGCAGCCACCCCCTAGCGGGTGATGAGCAGTTCTTC.